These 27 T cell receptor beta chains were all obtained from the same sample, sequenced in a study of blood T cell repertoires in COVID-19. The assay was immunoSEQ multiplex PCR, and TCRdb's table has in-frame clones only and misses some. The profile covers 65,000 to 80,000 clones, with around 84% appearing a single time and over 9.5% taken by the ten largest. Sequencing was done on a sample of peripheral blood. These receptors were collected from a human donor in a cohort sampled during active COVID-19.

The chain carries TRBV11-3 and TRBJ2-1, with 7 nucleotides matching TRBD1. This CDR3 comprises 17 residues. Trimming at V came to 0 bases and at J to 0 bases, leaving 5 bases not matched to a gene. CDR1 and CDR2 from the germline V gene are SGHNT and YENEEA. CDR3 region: CASSLELGQSSYNEQFF. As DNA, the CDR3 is TGTGCCAGCAGCTTAGAGTTGGGACAGAGCTCCTACAATGAGCAGTTCTTC. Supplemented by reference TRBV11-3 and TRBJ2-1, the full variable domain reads EAGVVQSPRYKIIEKKQPVAFWCNPISGHNTLYWYLQNLGQGPELLIRYENEEAVDDSQLPKDRFSAERLKGVDSTLKIQPAELGDSAVYLCASSLELGQSSYNEQFFGPGTRLTVL.

The CDR3 sequence: CASSAGTGDGYTF. The CDR3 DNA reads as TGTGCCAGCAGTGCCGGGACAGGGGATGGCTACACCTTC. The gene calls are TRBV9 and TRBJ1-2; 10 bases align to TRBD1. V lost 5 bases, J lost 6 bases, and 4 bases stayed unmatched. The germline V gene encodes CDR1 SGDLS and CDR2 YYNGEE. This CDR3 has 13 amino acids.

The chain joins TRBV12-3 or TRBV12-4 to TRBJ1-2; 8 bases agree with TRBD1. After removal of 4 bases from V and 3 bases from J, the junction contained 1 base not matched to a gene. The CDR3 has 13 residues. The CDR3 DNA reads TGTGCCAGCAGTTACAGGGGGGACTATGGCTACACCTTC. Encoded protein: CASSYRGDYGYTF.

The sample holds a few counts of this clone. This CDR3 reads CASSLTGQANTEAFF. CDR3 in DNA: TGTGCCAGCTCACTGACGGGACAGGCGAACACTGAAGCTTTCTTT. V is TRBV18 and J is TRBJ1-1; the match to TRBD1 covers 8 bases. The CDR3 covers 15 residues. Germline CDR1 and CDR2: KGHSH and LQKENI. The trim removed 4 bases at V and 1 base at J, leaving 5 bases unmatched. Variable domain in full (rest from reference TRBV18 and TRBJ1-1): NAGVMQNPRHLVRRRGQEARLRCSPMKGHSHVYWYRQLPEEGLKFMVYLQKENIIDESGMPKERFSAEFPKEGPSILRIQQVVRGDSAAYFCASSLTGQANTEAFFGQGTRLTVV.

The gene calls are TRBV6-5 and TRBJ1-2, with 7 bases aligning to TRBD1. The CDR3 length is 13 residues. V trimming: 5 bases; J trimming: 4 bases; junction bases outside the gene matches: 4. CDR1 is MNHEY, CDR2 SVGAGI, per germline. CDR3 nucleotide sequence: TGTGCCAGCAGTATACAGGGGATCTATGGCTACACCTTC. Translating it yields CASSIQGIYGYTF.

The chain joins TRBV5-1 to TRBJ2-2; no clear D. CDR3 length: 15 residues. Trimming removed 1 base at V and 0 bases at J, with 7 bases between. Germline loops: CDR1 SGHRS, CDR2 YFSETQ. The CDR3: CASSLTSANTGELFF. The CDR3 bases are TGCGCCAGCAGCTTGACGAGCGCGAACACCGGGGAGCTGTTTTTT.

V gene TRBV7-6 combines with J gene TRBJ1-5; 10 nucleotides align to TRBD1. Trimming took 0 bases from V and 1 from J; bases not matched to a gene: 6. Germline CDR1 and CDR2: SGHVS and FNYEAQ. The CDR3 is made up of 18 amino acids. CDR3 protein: CASSLAVGTGASNQPQHF. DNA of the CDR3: TGTGCCAGCAGCTTAGCGGTTGGGACAGGGGCGAGCAATCAGCCCCAGCATTTT. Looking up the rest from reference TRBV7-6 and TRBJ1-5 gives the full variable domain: GAGVSQSPRYKVTKRGQDVALRCDPISGHVSLYWYRQALGQGPEFLTYFNYEAQQDKSGLPNDRFSAERPEGSISTLTIQRTEQRDSAMYRCASSLAVGTGASNQPQHFGDGTRLSIL.

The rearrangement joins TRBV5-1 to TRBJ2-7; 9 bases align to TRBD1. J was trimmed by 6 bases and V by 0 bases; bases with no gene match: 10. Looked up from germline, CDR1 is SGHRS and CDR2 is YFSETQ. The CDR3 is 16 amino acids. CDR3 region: CASSLGLGTGSGEQYF. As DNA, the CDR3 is TGCGCCAGCAGCTTGGGGTTAGGGACAGGGTCGGGCGAGCAGTACTTC.

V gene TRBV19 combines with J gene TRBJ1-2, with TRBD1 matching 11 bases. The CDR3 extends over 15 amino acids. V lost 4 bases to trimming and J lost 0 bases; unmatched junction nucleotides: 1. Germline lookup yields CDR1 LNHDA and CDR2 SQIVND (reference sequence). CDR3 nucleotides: TGTGCCAGTAGTACGGGACAGGGGGCTAACTATGGCTACACCTTC. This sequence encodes CASSTGQGANYGYTF.

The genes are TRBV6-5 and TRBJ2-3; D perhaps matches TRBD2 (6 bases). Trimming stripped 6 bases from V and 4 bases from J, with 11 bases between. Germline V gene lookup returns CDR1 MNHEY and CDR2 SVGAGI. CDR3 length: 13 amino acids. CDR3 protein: CASRLRGADTQYF. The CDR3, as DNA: TGTGCCAGCAGGTTGCGGGGAGCAGATACGCAGTATTTT.

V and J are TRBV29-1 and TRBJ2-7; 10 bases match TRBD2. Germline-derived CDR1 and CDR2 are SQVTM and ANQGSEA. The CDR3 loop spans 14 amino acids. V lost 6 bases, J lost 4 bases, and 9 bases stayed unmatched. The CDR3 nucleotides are TGCAGCGTCTCTAGCGGGGGTATTGGATACGAGCAGTACTTC. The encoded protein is CSVSSGGIGYEQYF.

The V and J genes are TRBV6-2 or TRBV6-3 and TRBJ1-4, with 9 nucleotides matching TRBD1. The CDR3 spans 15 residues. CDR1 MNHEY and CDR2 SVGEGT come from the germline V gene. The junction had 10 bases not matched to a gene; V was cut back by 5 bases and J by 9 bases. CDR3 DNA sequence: TGTGCCAGCAGTAACGCCGGGACAGGGATGAAAAAACTGTTTTTT. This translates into CASSNAGTGMKKLFF.

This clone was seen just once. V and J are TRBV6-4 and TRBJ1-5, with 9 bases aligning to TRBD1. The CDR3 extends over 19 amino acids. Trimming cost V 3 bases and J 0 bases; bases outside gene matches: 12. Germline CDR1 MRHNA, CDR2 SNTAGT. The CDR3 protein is CASSEGGQGPAISNQPQHF. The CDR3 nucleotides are TGTGCCAGCAGTGAGGGGGGACAGGGTCCCGCCATTAGCAATCAGCCCCAGCATTTT.

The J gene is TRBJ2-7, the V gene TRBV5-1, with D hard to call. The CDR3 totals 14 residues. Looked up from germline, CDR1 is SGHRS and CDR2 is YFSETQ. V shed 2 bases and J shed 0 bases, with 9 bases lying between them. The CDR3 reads CASSFSRNSYEQYF. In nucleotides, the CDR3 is TGCGCCAGCAGCTTCTCGCGGAACTCCTACGAGCAGTACTTC.

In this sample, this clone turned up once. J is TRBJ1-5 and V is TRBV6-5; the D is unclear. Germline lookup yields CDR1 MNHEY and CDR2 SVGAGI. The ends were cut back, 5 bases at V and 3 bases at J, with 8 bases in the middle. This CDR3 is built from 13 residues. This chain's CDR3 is CASSNSYNQPQHF. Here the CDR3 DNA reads TGTGCCAGCAGTAATAGCTACAATCAGCCCCAGCATTTT.

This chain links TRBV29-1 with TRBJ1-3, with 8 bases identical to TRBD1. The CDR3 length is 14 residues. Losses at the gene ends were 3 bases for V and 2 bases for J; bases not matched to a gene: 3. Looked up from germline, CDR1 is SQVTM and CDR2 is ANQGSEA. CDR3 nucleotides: TGCAGCGTTGAGACAGGGGCAGCTGGAAACACCATATATTTT. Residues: CSVETGAAGNTIYF.

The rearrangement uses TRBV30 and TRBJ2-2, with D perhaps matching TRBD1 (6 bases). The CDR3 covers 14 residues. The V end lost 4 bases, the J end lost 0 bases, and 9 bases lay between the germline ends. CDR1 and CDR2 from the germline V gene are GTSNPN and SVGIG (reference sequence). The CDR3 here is CAWNRQANTGELFF. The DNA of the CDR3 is TGTGCCTGGAATAGACAGGCGAACACCGGGGAGCTGTTTTTT.

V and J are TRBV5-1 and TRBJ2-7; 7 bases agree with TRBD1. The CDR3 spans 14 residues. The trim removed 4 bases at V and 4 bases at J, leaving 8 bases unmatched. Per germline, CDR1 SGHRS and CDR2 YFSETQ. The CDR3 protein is CASSPGQVAYEQYF. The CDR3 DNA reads TGCGCCAGCAGCCCAGGACAGGTTGCATACGAGCAGTACTTC.

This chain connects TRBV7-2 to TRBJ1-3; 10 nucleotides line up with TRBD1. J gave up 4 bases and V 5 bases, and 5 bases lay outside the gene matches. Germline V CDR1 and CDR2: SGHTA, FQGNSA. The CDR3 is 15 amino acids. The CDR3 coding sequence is TGTGCCAGCAGCACCGACAGGGGGCAGGGAAACACCATATATTTT. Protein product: CASSTDRGQGNTIYF.

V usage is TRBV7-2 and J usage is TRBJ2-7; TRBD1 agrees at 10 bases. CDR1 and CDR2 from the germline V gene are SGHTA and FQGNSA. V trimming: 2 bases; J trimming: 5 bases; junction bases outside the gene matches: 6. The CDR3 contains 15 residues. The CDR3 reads CASSLRDRGPDEQYF. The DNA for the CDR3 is TGTGCCAGCAGCTTACGGGACAGGGGTCCCGACGAGCAGTACTTC.

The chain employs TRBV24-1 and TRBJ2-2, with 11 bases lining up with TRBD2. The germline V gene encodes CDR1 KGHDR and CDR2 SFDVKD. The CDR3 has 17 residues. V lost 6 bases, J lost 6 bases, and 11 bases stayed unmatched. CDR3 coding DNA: TGTGCCACCAGTAAGGCCGGGACTAGCGGAGTCGCCGGGGAGCTGTTTTTT. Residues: CATSKAGTSGVAGELFF.

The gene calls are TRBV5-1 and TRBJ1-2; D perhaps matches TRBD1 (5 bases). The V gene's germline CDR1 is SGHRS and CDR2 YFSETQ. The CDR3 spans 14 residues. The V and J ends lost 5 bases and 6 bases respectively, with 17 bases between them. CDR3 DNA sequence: TGCGCCAGCAGTCCCGACAGAGCTCAACATGGCTACACCTTC. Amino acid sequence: CASSPDRAQHGYTF.

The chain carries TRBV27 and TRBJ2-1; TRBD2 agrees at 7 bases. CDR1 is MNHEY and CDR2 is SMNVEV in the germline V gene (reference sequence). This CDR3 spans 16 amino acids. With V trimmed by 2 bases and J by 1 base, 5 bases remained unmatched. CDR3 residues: CASSLEASGSYNEQFF. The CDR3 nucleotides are TGTGCCAGCAGTTTAGAGGCTAGCGGTTCCTACAATGAGCAGTTCTTC.

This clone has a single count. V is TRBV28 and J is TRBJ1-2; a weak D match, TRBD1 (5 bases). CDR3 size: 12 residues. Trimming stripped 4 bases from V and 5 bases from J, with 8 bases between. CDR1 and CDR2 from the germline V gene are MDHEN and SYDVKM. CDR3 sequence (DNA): TGTGCCAGCAGTTCCCGGGGGTATGGCTACACCTTC. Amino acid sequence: CASSSRGYGYTF.

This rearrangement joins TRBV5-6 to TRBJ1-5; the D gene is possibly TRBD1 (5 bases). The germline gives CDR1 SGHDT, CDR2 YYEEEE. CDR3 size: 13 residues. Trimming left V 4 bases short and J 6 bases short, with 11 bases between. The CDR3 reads CASSMGRGQPQHF. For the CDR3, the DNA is TGTGCCAGCAGCATGGGGCGGGGTCAGCCCCAGCATTTT.

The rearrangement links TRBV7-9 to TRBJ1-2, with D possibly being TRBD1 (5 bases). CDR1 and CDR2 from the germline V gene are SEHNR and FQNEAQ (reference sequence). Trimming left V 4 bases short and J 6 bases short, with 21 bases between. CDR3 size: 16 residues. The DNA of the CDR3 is TGTGCCAGCAGCTCGGGGCAGGGAGGGTATTCAGATGGCTACACCTTC. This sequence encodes CASSSGQGGYSDGYTF.

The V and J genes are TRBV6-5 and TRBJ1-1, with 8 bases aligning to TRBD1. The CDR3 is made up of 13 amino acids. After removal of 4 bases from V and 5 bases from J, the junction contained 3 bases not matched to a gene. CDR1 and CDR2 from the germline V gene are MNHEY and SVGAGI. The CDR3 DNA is TGTGCCAGCAGTTGGACAGGGTTGACTGAAGCTTTCTTT. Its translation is CASSWTGLTEAFF.